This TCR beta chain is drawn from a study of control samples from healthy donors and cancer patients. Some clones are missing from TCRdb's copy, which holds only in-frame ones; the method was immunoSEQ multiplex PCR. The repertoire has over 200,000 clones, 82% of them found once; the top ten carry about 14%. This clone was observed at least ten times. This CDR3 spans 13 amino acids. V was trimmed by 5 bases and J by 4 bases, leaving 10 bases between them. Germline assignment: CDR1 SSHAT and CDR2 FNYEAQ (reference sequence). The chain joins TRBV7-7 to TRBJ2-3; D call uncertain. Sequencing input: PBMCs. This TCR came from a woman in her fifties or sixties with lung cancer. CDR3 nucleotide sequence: TGTGCCAGCAGCCCCCTGGGTCCAGATACGCAGTATTTT. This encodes CASSPLGPDTQYF.